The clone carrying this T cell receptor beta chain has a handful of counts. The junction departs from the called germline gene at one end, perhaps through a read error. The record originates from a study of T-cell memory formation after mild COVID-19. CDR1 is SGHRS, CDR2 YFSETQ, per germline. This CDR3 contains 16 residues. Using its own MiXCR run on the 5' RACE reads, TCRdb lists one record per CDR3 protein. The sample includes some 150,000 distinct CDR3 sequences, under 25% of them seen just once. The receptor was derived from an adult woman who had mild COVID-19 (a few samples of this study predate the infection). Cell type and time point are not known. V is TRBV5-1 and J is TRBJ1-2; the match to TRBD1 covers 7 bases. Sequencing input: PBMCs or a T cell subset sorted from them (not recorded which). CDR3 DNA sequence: TGCGACAGCAGCTTGGCTAGGGGCGACAGGGTCGGTGGCTACACCTTC. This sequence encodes CDSSLARGDRVGGYTF.